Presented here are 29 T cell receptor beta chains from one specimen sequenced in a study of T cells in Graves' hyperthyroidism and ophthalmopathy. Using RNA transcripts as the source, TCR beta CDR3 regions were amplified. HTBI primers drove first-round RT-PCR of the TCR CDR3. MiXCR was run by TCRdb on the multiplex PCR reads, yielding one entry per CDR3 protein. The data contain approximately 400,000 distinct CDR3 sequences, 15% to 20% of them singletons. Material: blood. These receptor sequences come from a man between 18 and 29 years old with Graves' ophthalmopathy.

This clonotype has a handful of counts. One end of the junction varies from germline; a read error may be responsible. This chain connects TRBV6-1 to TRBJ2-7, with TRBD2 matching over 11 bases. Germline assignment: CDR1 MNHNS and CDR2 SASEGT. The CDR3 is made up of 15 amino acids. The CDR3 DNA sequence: TGTGCCCGCAGTGAAGAGACTAGCGGGGCCTACGAGCAGTACTTC. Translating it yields CARSEETSGAYEQYF.

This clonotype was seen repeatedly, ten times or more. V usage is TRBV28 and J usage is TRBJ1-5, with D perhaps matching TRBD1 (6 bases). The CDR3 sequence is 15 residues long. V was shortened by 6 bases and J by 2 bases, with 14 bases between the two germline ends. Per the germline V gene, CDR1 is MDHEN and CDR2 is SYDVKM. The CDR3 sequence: CASSFEGGGNQPQHF. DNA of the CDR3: TGTGCCAGCAGCTTTGAGGGGGGGGGCAATCAGCCCCAGCATTTT.

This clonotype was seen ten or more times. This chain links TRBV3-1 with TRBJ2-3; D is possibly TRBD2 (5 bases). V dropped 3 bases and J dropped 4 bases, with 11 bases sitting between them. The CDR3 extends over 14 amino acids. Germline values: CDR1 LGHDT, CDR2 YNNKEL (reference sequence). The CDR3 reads CASSHSLAPDTQYF. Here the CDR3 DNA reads TGTGCCAGCAGCCACAGCCTAGCACCAGATACGCAGTATTTT.

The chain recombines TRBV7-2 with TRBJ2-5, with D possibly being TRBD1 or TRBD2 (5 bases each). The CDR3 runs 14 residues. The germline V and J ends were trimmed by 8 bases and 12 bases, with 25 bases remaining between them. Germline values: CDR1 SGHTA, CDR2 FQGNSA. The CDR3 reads CASRAWDAYYVEYF. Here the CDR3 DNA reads TGTGCCAGCCGTGCTTGGGACGCCTATTATGTCGAGTACTTC.

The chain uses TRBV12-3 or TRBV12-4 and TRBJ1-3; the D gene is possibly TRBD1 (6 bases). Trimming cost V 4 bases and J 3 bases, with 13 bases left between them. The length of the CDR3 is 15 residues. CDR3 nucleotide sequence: TGTGCCAGCAGTTCTCGGGGGGCGCTTGGAAACACCATATATTTT. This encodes CASSSRGALGNTIYF.

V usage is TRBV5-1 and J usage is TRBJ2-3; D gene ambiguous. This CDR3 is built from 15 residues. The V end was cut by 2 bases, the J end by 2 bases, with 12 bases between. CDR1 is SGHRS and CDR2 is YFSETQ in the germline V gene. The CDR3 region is CASSFGPFNTDTQYF. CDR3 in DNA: TGCGCCAGCAGCTTTGGTCCCTTCAACACAGATACGCAGTATTTT.

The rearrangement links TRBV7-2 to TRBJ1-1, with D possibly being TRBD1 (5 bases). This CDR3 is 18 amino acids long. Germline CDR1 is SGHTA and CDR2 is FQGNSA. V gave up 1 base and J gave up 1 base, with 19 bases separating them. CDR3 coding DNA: TGTGCCAGCAGCTTAGGTCCCGTCTTGACAGACGAGAACACTGAAGCTTTCTTT. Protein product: CASSLGPVLTDENTEAFF.

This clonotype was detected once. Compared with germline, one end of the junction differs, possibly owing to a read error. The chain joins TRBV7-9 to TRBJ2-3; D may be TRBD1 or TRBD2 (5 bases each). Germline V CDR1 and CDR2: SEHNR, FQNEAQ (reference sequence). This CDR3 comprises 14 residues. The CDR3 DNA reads TGTGCCAGCAGCTTGGGGGAGAGCACAGGTACGCAGTATTTT. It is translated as CASSLGESTGTQYF. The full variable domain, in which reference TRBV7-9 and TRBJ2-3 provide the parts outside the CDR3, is DTGVSQNPRHKITKRGQNVTFRCDPISEHNRLYWYRQTLGQGPEFLTYFQNEAQLEKSRLLSDRFSAERPKGSFSTLEIQRTEQGDSAMYLCASSLGESTGTQYFGPGTRLTVL.

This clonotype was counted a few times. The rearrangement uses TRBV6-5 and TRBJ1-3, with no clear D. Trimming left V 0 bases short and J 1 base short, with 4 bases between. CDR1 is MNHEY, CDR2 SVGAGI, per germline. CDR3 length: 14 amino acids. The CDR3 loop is CASSYSGSGNTIYF. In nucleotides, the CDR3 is TGTGCCAGCAGTTACTCAGGGTCTGGAAACACCATATATTTT.

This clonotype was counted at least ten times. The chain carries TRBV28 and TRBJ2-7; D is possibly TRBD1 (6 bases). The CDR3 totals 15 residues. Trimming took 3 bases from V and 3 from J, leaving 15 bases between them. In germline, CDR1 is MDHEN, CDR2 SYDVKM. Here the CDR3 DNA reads TGTGCCAGCAGTTTGGGACACCCGGCAGTCTACGAGCAGTACTTC. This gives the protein CASSLGHPAVYEQYF.

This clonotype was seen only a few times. CDR3 DNA sequence: TGTGCCAGCAGCCCGCGGGGGATACTCTCCTACGAGCAGTACTTC. This gives the protein CASSPRGILSYEQYF. The rearrangement joins TRBV7-2 to TRBJ2-7; 7 bases agree with TRBD2. The germline gives CDR1 SGHTA, CDR2 FQGNSA. The CDR3 contains 15 residues. J was trimmed by 0 bases and V by 5 bases; bases with no gene match: 7.

The CDR3 DNA is TGTGCCAGCAGTTTTGATACTCGGGGGCGCGGCTATGGCTACACCTTC. Translation: CASSFDTRGRGYGYTF. V usage is TRBV28 and J usage is TRBJ1-2; a weak D match, TRBD1 (6 bases). CDR3 length: 16 amino acids. Germline V gene data show CDR1 as MDHEN and CDR2 as SYDVKM. V shed 3 bases and J shed 4 bases, with 18 bases lying between them.

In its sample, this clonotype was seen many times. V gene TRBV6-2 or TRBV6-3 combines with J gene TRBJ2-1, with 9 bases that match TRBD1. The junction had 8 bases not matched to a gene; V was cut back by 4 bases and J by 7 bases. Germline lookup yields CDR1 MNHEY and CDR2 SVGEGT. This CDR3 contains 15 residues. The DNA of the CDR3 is TGTGCCAGCAGTTTATCCGGGACAGGGAGAAATGAGCAGTTCTTC. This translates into CASSLSGTGRNEQFF.

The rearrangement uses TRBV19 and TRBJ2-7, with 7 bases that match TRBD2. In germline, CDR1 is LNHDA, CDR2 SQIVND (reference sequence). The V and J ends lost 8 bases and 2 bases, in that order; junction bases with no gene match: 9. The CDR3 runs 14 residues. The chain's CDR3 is CASAWGGAPYEQYF. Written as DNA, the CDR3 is TGTGCCAGTGCCTGGGGGGGAGCTCCCTACGAGCAGTACTTC.

CDR3 DNA: TGCAGTGCTAGAGTTGGCACTCAGAATGAAAAACTGTTTTTT. Its translation is CSARVGTQNEKLFF. The rearrangement joins TRBV20-1 to TRBJ1-4; D is unresolved. Trimming took off 1 base at V and 5 bases at J, with 11 bases between the two ends. CDR1 and CDR2 (germline): DFQATT, SNEGSKA (reference sequence). The CDR3 runs to 14 residues.

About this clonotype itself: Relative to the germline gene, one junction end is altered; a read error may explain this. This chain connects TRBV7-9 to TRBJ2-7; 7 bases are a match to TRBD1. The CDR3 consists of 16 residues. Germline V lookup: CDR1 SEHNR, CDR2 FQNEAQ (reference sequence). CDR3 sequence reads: CAGSLVTTGEPYEQYF. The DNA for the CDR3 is TGTGCCGGCAGCTTAGTGACAACAGGGGAACCCTACGAGCAGTACTTC.

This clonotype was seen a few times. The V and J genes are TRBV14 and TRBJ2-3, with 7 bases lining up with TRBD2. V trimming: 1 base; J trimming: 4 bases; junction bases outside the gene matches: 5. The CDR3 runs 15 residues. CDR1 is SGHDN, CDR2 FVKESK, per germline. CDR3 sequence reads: CASSQAAGDPDTQYF. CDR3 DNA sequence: TGTGCCAGCAGCCAAGCGGCGGGGGACCCAGATACGCAGTATTTT.

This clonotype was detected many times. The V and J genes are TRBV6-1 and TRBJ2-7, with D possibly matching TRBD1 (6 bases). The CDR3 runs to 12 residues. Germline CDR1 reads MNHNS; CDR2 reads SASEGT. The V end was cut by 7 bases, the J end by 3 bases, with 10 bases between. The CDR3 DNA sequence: TGTGCCAGCACTGACAGGAACTACGAGCAGTACTTC. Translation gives CASTDRNYEQYF.

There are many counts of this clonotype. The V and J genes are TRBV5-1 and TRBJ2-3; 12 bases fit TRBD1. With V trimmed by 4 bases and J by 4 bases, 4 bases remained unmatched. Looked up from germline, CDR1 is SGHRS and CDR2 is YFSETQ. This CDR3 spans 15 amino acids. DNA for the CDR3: TGCGCCAGCAGCACCGGGACAGGGGGCCCAGATACGCAGTATTTT. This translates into CASSTGTGGPDTQYF.

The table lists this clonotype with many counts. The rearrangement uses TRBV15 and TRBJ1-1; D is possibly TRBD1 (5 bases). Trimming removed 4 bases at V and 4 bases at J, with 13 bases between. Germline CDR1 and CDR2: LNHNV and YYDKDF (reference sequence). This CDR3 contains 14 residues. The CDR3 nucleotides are TGTGCCACCAGCACCGGGACCCAAGGCACTGAAGCTTTCTTT. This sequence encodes CATSTGTQGTEAFF.

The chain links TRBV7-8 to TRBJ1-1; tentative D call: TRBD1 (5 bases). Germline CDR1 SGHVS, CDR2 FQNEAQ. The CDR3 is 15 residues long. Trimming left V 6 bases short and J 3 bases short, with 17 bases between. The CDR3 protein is CASRATSRGDTEAFF. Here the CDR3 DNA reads TGTGCCAGCAGGGCTACAAGCCGGGGGGACACTGAAGCTTTCTTT.

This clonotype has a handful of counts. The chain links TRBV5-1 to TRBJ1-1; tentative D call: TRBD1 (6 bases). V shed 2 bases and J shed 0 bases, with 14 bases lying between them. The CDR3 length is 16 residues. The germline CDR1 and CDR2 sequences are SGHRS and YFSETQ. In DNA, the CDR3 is TGCGCCAGCAGCTTTTCAGGGGTTATGGTGAACACTGAAGCTTTCTTT. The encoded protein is CASSFSGVMVNTEAFF.

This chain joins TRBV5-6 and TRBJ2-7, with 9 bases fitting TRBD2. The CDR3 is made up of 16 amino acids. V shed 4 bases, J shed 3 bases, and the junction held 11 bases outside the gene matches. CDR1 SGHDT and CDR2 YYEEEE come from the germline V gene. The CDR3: CASSRRVAGVGYEQYF. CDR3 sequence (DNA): TGTGCCAGCAGCCGGCGGGTAGCGGGAGTTGGCTACGAGCAGTACTTC.

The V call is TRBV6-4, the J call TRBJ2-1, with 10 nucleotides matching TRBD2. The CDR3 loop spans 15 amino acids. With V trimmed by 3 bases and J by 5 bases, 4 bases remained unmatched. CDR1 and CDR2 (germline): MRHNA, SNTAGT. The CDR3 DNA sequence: TGTGCCAGCAGTGAGGGCACTAGCGGGGACAATGAGCAGTTCTTC. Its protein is CASSEGTSGDNEQFF.

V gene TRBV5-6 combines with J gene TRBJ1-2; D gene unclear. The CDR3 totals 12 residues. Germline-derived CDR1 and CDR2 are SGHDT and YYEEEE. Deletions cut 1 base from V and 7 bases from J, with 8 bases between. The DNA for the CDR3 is TGTGCCAGCAGCTTGTCCCCCGCTGGCTACACCTTC. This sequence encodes CASSLSPAGYTF.

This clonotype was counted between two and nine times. The CDR3 loop is CASRTGGGAVMNTEAFF. For the CDR3, the DNA is TGCGCCAGCAGAACGGGCGGGGGGGCAGTTATGAACACTGAAGCTTTCTTT. V gene TRBV4-1 combines with J gene TRBJ1-1; TRBD1 is a possible D gene (6 bases). The CDR3 has 17 amino acids. Trimming removed 6 bases at V and 0 bases at J, with 20 bases between. The germline gives CDR1 MGHRA, CDR2 YSYEKL.

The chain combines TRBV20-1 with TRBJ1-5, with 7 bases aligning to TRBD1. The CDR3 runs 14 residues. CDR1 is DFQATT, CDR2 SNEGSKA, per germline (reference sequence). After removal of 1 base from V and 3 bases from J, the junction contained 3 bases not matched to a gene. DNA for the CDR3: TGCAGTGCTAGAGGGGACAGCAACAATCAGCCCCAGCATTTT. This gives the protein CSARGDSNNQPQHF.

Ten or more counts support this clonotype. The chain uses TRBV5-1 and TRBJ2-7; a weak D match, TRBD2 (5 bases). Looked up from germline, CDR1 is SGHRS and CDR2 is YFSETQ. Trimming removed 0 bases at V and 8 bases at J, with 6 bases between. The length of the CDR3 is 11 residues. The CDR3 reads CASSLAGKQYF. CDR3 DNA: TGCGCCAGCAGCTTGGCCGGGAAGCAGTACTTC.

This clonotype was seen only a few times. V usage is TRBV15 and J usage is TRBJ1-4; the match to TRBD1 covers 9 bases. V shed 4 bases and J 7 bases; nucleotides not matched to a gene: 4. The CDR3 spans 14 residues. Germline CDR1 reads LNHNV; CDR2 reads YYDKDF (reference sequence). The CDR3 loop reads CATSTDRGAEKLFF. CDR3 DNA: TGTGCCACCAGCACGGACAGGGGTGCTGAAAAACTGTTTTTT. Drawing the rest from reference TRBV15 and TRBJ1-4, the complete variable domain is DAMVIQNPRYQVTQFGKPVTLSCSQTLNHNVMYWYQQKSSQAPKLLFHYYDKDFNNEADTPDNFQSRRPNTSFCFLDIRSPGLGDTAMYLCATSTDRGAEKLFFGSGTQLSVL.